The 15 T cell receptor beta chains reported below all come from one sample, sequenced in a study of T cells after yellow fever vaccination. TCRdb re-derived calls from the 5' RACE reads in MiXCR, one entry per CDR3 protein. The sample comprises about 240,000 distinct CDR3 sequences, around 7% of which are singletons, and over 0.65% rests with the top ten. This specimen consisted of CD4+ T cells sorted from PBMCs, obtained 15 days after the yellow fever booster vaccination. All receptors derive from a man in his thirties or forties who received the YFV17D yellow fever vaccine.

This clonotype was recorded at least ten times. CDR3 protein: CASSLIGSKDTQYF. The CDR3 nucleotides read TGTGCCAGCAGCTTGATCGGATCGAAAGATACGCAGTATTTT. The V gene is TRBV5-6, the J gene TRBJ2-3; D remains ambiguous. Per germline, CDR1 SGHDT and CDR2 YYEEEE. V lost 1 base and J lost 5, with 11 bases in between. CDR3 length: 14 residues.

The chain recombines TRBV20-1 with TRBJ2-3, with unresolved D. Germline V CDR1 and CDR2: DFQATT, SNEGSKA (reference sequence). This CDR3 is 13 amino acids long. Trimming removed 5 bases at V and 3 bases at J, with 12 bases between. The CDR3 loop reads CSARPGGTDTQYF. The CDR3 coding sequence is TGCAGTGCTCGTCCCGGCGGAACAGATACGCAGTATTTT.

V and J are TRBV12-3 or TRBV12-4 and TRBJ2-7; D is possibly TRBD2 (5 bases). This CDR3 has 14 residues. The V end was cut by 1 base, the J end by 5 bases, with 12 bases between. The CDR3 region has the DNA TGTGCCAGCAGTTTAGGAGGGTACTTCGACGAGCAGTACTTC. Its protein is CASSLGGYFDEQYF.

This clonotype was found many times. The chain recombines TRBV15 with TRBJ2-7; D remains unclear. V was clipped by 8 bases and J by 3 bases, with 11 bases between them. CDR1 and CDR2 (germline): LNHNV, YYDKDF (reference sequence). This CDR3 is built from 12 residues. The CDR3 region is CATARPGYEQYF. As DNA, the CDR3 is TGTGCCACCGCCCGGCCTGGCTACGAGCAGTACTTC.

In this sample, this clonotype turned up a few times. The rearrangement links TRBV12-5 to TRBJ2-5; no definite D call. The V and J ends lost 5 bases and 4 bases respectively, with 11 bases between them. The CDR3 sequence is 13 residues long. Germline values: CDR1 LGHNT, CDR2 FRNRAP. The CDR3 nucleotides read TGTGCTAGTGGTCCCTCCGGTCCAGAGACCCAGTACTTC. It translates to CASGPSGPETQYF.

This clonotype was detected many times. The chain combines TRBV4-2 with TRBJ2-5, with unresolved D. V shed 3 bases and J shed 1 base, with 9 bases lying between them. Per germline, CDR1 LGHNA and CDR2 YNFKEQ. This CDR3 spans 14 amino acids. As DNA, the CDR3 is TGTGCCAGCAGCCAGCCGGAGCTCCAAGAGACCCAGTACTTC. Protein sequence: CASSQPELQETQYF.

The chain combines TRBV5-6 with TRBJ2-7; TRBD2 agrees at 7 bases. V dropped 4 bases and J dropped 4; count of bases not matched to a gene: 2. CDR3 length: 12 residues. Per the germline V gene, CDR1 is SGHDT and CDR2 is YYEEEE. DNA of the CDR3: TGTGCCAGCAGCGCGGGGGAGTACGAGCAGTACTTC. Amino acid sequence: CASSAGEYEQYF. The complete variable domain, with remaining parts taken from reference TRBV5-6 and TRBJ2-7, reads DAGVTQSPTHLIKTRGQQVTLRCSPKSGHDTVSWYQQALGQGPQFIFQYYEEEERQRGNFPDRFSGHQFPNYSSELNVNALLLGDSALYLCASSAGEYEQYFGPGTRLTVT.

This clonotype was observed many times. The chain couples TRBV7-6 to TRBJ2-7, with 7 bases aligning to TRBD2. With V trimmed by 0 bases and J by 4 bases, 9 bases remained unmatched. Germline V CDR1 and CDR2: SGHVS, FNYEAQ. This CDR3 is 16 amino acids long. The CDR3 bases are TGTGCCAGCAGCTTAGCACCGCAGGGAGGGATTTACGAGCAGTACTTC. It encodes CASSLAPQGGIYEQYF.

The chain has TRBV7-9 and TRBJ1-1, with D tentatively TRBD1 (6 bases). The V gene lost 6 bases and the J gene lost 4 bases, with 18 bases spanning the gap. In germline, CDR1 is SEHNR, CDR2 FQNEAQ (reference sequence). The CDR3 has 15 amino acids. The CDR3 bases are TGTGCCAGCAGGAGAGACAGGTCACGAGCCACTGAAGCTTTCTTT. This codes for CASRRDRSRATEAFF.

The chain joins TRBV20-1 to TRBJ1-6, with unresolved D. CDR3 length equals 15 residues. V was clipped by 0 bases and J by 5 bases, with 11 bases between them. The germline CDR1 and CDR2 sequences are DFQATT and SNEGSKA (reference sequence). CDR3 sequence (DNA): TGCAGTGCTAGAGATTATCGGGAAAATAATTCACCCCTCCACTTT. Translation: CSARDYRENNSPLHF.

Regarding this clonotype: A much more abundant neighbour one base away suggests this may be a read error. The chain employs TRBV19 and TRBJ1-1; D gene ambiguous. The germline CDR1 and CDR2 sequences are LNHDA and SQIVND (reference sequence). The V end was cut by 4 bases, the J end by 1 base, with 7 bases between. CDR3 length: 13 residues. The CDR3 protein is CASSTWGNTEAFF. CDR3 nucleotide sequence: TGTGCCAGTAGTACTTGGGGGAACACTGAAGCTTTCTTT.

This clonotype was seen a handful of times. V usage is TRBV6-2 or TRBV6-3 and J usage is TRBJ2-1; TRBD1 matches at 8 bases. V dropped 6 bases and J dropped 0; count of bases not matched to a gene: 22. The germline V gene encodes CDR1 MNHEY and CDR2 SVGEGT. The CDR3 loop spans 21 amino acids. CDR3 coding DNA: TGTGCCAGCAGCTCCTCCGGACAGGGCTTAGTTTGGGGGAGCTCCTACAATGAGCAGTTCTTC. Translated: CASSSSGQGLVWGSSYNEQFF.

Ten or more counts support this clonotype. The V gene is TRBV29-1, the J gene TRBJ2-1, with TRBD1 as a possible D gene (5 bases). The CDR3 sequence is 15 residues long. The V end was cut by 4 bases, the J end by 2 bases, with 15 bases between. Germline-derived CDR1 and CDR2 are SQVTM and ANQGSEA. CDR3 nucleotide sequence: TGCAGCGTTGGATTTTCAGGGTTGACCTACAATGAGCAGTTCTTC. It translates to CSVGFSGLTYNEQFF.

The chain couples TRBV12-3 or TRBV12-4 to TRBJ2-6; D remains unclear. V lost 6 bases and J 2 bases, leaving 5 bases between the germline ends. The CDR3 sequence is 13 residues long. The CDR3 DNA is TGTGCCAGCAGCACGACTGGGGCCAACGTCCTGACTTTC. Translation gives CASSTTGANVLTF.

V usage is TRBV29-1 and J usage is TRBJ2-7, with TRBD2 as a possible D gene (6 bases). The germline CDR1 and CDR2 sequences are SQVTM and ANQGSEA. The V end was cut by 4 bases, the J end by 4 bases, with 11 bases between. This CDR3 region has 12 residues. The CDR3 reads CSVVGGGYEQYF. The CDR3, as DNA: TGCAGCGTTGTGGGAGGAGGGTACGAGCAGTACTTC.